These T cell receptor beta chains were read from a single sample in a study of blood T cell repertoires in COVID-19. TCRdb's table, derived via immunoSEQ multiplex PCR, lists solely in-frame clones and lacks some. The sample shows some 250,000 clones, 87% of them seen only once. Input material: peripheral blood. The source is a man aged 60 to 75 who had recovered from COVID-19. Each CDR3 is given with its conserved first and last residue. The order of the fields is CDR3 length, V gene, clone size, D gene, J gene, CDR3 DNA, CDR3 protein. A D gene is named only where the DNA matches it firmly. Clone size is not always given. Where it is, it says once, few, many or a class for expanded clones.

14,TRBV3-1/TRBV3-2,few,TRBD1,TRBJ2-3,TGTGCCAGCAGCCCCAGGGGGCTCACAGATACGCAGTATTTT,CASSPRGLTDTQYF
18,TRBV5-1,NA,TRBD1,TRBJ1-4,TGCGCCAGCAGCTCGAAACGACAACCGGGACAGGGGAAGGAAAAACTGTTTTTT,CASSSKRQPGQGKEKLFF
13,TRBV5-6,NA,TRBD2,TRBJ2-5,TGTGCCAGCACCCGGGGGGGAGGGAAGACCCAGTACTTC,CASTRGGGKTQYF
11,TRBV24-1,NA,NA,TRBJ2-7,TGTGCCACCAGTGATCCCCGCGGGCAGTACTTC,CATSDPRGQYF
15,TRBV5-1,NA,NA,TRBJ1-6,TGCGCCAGCAGCTTGGATGCAGGGAGGAATTCACCCCTCCACTTT,CASSLDAGRNSPLHF
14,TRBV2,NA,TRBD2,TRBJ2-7,TGTGCCAGCAGGGCGAACGGGGGGGGCTTCGAGCAGTACTTC,CASRANGGGFEQYF
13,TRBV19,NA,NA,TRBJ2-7,TGTGCCAGTAGTAACGGAGGAGGGAACGAGCAGTACTTC,CASSNGGGNEQYF
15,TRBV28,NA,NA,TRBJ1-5,TGTGCCAGCAGTCCGCCGTGGCCGCTAGATCAGCCCCAGCATTTT,CASSPPWPLDQPQHF
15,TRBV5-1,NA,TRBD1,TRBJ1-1,TGCGCCAGCAGCTTAGGGACAGTCGAGAACACTGAAGCTTTCTTT,CASSLGTVENTEAFF
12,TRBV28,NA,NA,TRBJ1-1,TGTGCCAGCAGTTTCCGGAACACTGAAGCTTTCTTT,CASSFRNTEAFF
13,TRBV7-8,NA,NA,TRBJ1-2,TGTGCCAGCAGCTTAATTCAGGGGCACGGCTACACCTTC,CASSLIQGHGYTF
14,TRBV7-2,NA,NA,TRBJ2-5,TGTGCCAGCAGCTTGTCTGGACAAGAAGAGACCCAGTACTTC,CASSLSGQEETQYF
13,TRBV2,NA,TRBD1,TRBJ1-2,TGTGCCAGCAGCCTAAGACAGGGATATGGCTACACCTTC,CASSLRQGYGYTF
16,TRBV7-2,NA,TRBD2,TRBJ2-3,TGTGCCAGCAGTTCTCAGCCGCGGGGGGCGGGAGATACGCAGTATTTT,CASSSQPRGAGDTQYF
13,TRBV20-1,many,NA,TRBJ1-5,TGCAGTGCTAGTGGGAGGGTAGGAAGTCCCCAGCATTTT,CSASGRVGSPQHF
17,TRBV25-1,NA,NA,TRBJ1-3,TGTGCCAGCAGCTCCAGGGGATCCCCTACTGCTGGAAACACCATATATTTT,CASSSRGSPTAGNTIYF
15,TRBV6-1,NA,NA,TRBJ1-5,TGTGCCAGCAGTGAAGACGGGAGAAACAATCAGCCCCAGCATTTT,CASSEDGRNNQPQHF
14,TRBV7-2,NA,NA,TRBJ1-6,TGTGCCAGCAGCTTAGTTACAGATAATTCACCCCTCCACTTT,CASSLVTDNSPLHF
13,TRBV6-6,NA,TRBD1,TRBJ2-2,TGTGCCAGCAGTTACAGGGGGCCCGGGGAGCTGTTTTTT,CASSYRGPGELFF
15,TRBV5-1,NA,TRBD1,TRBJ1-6,TGCGCCAGCAGCTTGGATTGGGACAGGGTCTCACCCCTCCACTTT,CASSLDWDRVSPLHF
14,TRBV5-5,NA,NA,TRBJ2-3,TGTGCCAGCAGCTACAACTCAGGGACAGATACGCAGTATTTT,CASSYNSGTDTQYF
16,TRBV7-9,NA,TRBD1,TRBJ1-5,TGTGCCAGCAGCACAGGACAGGGGGCGCGGAATCAGCCCCAGCATTTT,CASSTGQGARNQPQHF
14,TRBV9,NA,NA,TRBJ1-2,TGTGCCAGCAGCGGACACGAAAAAGGCCTTGGCTACACCTTC,CASSGHEKGLGYTF
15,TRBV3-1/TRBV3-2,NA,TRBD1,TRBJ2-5,TGTGCCAGCAGCCAACCGACAGGGTTGAAAGAGACCCAGTACTTC,CASSQPTGLKETQYF
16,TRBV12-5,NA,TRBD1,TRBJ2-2,TGTGCTAGTGGTTTGGCGGGACAGGTAAACACCGGGGAGCTGTTTTTT,CASGLAGQVNTGELFF